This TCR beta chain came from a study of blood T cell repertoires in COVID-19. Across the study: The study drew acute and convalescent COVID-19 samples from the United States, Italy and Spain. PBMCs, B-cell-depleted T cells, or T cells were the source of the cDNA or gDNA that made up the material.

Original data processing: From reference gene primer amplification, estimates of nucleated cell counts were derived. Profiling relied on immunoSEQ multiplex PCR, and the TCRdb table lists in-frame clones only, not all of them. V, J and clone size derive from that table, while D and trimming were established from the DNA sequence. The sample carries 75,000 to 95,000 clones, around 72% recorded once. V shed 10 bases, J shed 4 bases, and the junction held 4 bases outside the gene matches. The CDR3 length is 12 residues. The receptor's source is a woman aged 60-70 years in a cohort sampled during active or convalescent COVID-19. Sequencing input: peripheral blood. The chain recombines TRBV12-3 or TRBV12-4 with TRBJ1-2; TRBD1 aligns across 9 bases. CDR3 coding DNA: TGTGCCACCGCGACAGGGGGCTATGGCTACACCTTC. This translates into CATATGGYGYTF.